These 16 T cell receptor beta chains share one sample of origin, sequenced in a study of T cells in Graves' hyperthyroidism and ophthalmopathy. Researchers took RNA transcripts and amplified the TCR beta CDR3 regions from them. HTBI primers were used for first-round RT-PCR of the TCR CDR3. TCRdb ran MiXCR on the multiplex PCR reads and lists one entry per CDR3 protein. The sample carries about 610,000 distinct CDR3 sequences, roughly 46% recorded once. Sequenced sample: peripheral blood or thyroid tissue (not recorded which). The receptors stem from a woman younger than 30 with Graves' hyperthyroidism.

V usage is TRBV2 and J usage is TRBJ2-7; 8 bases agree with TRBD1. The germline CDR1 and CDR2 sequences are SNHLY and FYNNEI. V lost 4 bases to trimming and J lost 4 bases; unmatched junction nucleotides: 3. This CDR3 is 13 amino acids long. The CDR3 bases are TGTGCCAGCAGTGGACAGGGGTGGTACGAGCAGTACTTC. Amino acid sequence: CASSGQGWYEQYF.

CDR3 in DNA: TGCAGTGCTAACCGACAGAACACTGAAGCTTTCTTT. Its protein is CSANRQNTEAFF. The rearrangement links TRBV20-1 to TRBJ1-1; D is ambiguous. V was trimmed by 4 bases and J by 1 base, leaving 7 bases between them. The CDR3 is made up of 12 amino acids. CDR1 DFQATT and CDR2 SNEGSKA come from the germline V gene (reference sequence).

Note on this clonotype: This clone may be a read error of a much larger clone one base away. In DNA, the CDR3 is TGCGCCAGCAGCCGAGATTCGGGGGACGCGATTGGCTACACCTTC. It specifies CASSRDSGDAIGYTF. V is TRBV4-1 and J is TRBJ1-2; possibly TRBD1 for D (5 bases). The CDR3 contains 15 residues. V gave up 4 bases and J gave up 7 bases, with 19 bases separating them. CDR1 and CDR2 from the germline V gene are MGHRA and YSYEKL.

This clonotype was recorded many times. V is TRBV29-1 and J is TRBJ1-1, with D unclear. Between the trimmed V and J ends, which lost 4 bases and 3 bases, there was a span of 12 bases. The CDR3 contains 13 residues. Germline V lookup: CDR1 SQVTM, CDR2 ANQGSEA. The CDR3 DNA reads TGCAGCGTTGGGATAGCCCGGGACACTGAAGCTTTCTTT. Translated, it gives CSVGIARDTEAFF.

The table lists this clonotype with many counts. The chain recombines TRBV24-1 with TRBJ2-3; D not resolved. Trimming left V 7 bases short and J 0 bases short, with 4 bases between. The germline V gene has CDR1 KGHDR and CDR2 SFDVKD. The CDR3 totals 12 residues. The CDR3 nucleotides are TGTGCCACCAGCGTGAGCACAGATACGCAGTATTTT. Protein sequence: CATSVSTDTQYF.

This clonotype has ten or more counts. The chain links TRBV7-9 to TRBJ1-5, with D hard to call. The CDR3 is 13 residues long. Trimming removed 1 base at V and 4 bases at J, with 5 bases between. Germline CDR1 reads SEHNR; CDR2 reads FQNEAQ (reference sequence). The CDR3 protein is CASSLEENQPQHF. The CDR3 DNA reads TGTGCCAGCAGCTTAGAGGAGAATCAGCCCCAGCATTTT.

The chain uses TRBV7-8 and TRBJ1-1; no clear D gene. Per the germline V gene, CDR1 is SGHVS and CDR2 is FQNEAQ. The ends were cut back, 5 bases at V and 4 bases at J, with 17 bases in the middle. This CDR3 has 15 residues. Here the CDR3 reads CASSPREREVTEAFF. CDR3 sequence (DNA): TGTGCCAGCAGCCCTCGTGAGCGGGAGGTCACTGAAGCTTTCTTT.

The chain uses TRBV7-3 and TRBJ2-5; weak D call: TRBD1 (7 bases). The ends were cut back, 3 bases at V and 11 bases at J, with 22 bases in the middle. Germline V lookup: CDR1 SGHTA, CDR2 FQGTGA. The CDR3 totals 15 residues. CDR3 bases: TGTGCCAGCAGCTTTCAGGGGGGAGGCACAGATACGCAGTACTTC. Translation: CASSFQGGGTDTQYF.

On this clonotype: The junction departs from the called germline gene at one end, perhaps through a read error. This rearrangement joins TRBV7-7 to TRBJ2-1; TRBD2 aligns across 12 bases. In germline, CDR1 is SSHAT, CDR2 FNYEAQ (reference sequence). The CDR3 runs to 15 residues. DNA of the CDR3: TGTGCCAGCAGCCACGGACTAGCGGGGAACAATGAACAGTTCTTC. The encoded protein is CASSHGLAGNNEQFF. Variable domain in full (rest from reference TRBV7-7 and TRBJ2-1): GAGVSQSPRYKVTKRGQDVTLRCDPISSHATLYWYQQALGQGPEFLTYFNYEAQPDKSGLPSDRFSAERPEGSISTLTIQRTEQRDSAMYRCASSHGLAGNNEQFFGPGTRLTVL.

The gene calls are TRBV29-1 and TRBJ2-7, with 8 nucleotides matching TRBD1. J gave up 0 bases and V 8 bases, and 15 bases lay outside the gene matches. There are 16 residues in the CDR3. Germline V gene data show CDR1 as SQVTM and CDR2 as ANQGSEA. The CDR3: CSSQGVSRGRSYEQYF. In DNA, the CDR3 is TGCAGCAGCCAAGGGGTTAGCAGGGGGCGCTCCTACGAGCAGTACTTC.

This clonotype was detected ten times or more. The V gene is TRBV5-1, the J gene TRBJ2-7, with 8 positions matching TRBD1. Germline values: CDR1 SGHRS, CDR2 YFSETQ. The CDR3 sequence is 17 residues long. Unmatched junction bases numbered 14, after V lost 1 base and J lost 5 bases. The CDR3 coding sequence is TGCGCCAGCAGCTTGATGCCTTGGACAGGGAAAATTGACGAGCAGTACTTC. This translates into CASSLMPWTGKIDEQYF.

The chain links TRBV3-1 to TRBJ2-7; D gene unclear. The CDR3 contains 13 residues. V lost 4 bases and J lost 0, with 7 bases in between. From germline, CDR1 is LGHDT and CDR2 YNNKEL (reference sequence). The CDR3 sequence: CASSPSFSYEQYF. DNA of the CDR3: TGTGCCAGCAGCCCTTCGTTCTCCTACGAGCAGTACTTC.

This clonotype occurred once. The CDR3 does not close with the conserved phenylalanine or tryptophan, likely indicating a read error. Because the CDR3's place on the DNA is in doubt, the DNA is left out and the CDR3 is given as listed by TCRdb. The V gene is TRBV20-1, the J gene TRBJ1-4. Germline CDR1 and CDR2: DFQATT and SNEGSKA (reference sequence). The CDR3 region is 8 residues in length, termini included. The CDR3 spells CSARGVLA.

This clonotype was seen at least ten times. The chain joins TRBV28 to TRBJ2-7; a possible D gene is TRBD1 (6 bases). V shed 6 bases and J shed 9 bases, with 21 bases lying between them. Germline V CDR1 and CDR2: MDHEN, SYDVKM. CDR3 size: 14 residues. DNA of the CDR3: TGTGCCAGCAGCAAGGGTGGAACAGGGAACGTGCAGTACTTC. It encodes CASSKGGTGNVQYF.

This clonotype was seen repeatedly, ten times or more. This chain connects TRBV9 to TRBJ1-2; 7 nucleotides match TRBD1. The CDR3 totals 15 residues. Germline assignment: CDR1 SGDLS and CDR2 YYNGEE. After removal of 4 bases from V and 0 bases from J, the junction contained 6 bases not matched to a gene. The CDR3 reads CASSPSGTANYGYTF. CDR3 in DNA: TGTGCCAGCAGCCCATCGGGGACAGCTAACTATGGCTACACCTTC.

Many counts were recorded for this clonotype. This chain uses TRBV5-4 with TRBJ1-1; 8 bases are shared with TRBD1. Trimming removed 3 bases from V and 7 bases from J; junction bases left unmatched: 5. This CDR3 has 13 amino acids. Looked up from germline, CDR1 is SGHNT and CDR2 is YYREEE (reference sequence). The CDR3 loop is CASSYRGTNEAFF. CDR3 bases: TGTGCCAGCAGCTACAGGGGGACTAATGAAGCTTTCTTT.